These T cell receptor beta chains were read from a single sample in a study of shared clonotypes between healthy human individuals. The method was immunoSEQ multiplex PCR; TCRdb's version includes in-frame clones alone and lacks a portion of them. Of over 2 million clones listed, about 95% are singletons. Sequencing was performed on naive CD8+ T cells sorted from blood. These receptors were taken from a man aged 18 to 35 in good health. Each CDR3 is given with its conserved first and last residue. Each record gives: V gene, J gene, CDR3 protein.

V gene: TRBV13; J gene: TRBJ1-1; CDR3 protein: CASSLTQSLEAFF
V gene: TRBV6-1; J gene: TRBJ2-7; CDR3 protein: CASSAPQGAFYEQYF
V gene: TRBV6-5; J gene: TRBJ1-1; CDR3 protein: CASSYGQRGTEAFF
V gene: TRBV10-2; J gene: TRBJ2-3; CDR3 protein: CASGRGATDTQYF
V gene: TRBV4-3; J gene: TRBJ2-7; CDR3 protein: CASSQDGASGAYEQYF
V gene: TRBV6-5; J gene: TRBJ1-1; CDR3 protein: CASSYSRQGSNTEAFF
V gene: TRBV27; J gene: TRBJ2-3; CDR3 protein: CASSFGGIPSTDTQYF
V gene: TRBV5-6; J gene: TRBJ2-4; CDR3 protein: CASSFDFSGNIQYF
V gene: TRBV13; J gene: TRBJ2-3; CDR3 protein: CASSPQGGSDTQYF
V gene: TRBV4-1; J gene: TRBJ2-7; CDR3 protein: CASSHRGEGSYEQYF
V gene: TRBV4-3; J gene: TRBJ1-2; CDR3 protein: CASSHVEGDLGYTF
V gene: TRBV4-1; J gene: TRBJ1-2; CDR3 protein: CASSQDPLQNYGYTF
V gene: TRBV30; J gene: TRBJ1-5; CDR3 protein: CAWSVGTGNYQPQHF
V gene: TRBV7-2; J gene: TRBJ1-5; CDR3 protein: CASSLGRIGDSNQPQHF
V gene: TRBV19; J gene: TRBJ2-7; CDR3 protein: CASSPGQGGYEQYF
V gene: TRBV4-1; J gene: TRBJ2-7; CDR3 protein: CASSQGSSYEQYF
V gene: TRBV27; J gene: TRBJ2-7; CDR3 protein: CASSLSGSPTGQYF
V gene: TRBV27; J gene: TRBJ2-5; CDR3 protein: CASSFASGQETQYF
V gene: TRBV9; J gene: TRBJ2-7; CDR3 protein: CASSSLAGGPSYEQYF
V gene: TRBV6-1; J gene: TRBJ2-7; CDR3 protein: CASSDFEGSSYEQYF
V gene: TRBV20-1; J gene: TRBJ2-1; CDR3 protein: CSADNNEQFF
V gene: TRBV19; J gene: TRBJ2-3; CDR3 protein: CASSLTGVSTDTQYF
V gene: TRBV27; J gene: TRBJ2-2; CDR3 protein: CASTPRLANTGELFF
V gene: TRBV6-5; J gene: TRBJ1-2; CDR3 protein: CASSPLGENGYTF
V gene: TRBV2; J gene: TRBJ2-7; CDR3 protein: CASSEGLEQYF
V gene: TRBV29-1; J gene: TRBJ2-3; CDR3 protein: CSVDGGRGSSTDTQYF
V gene: TRBV19; J gene: TRBJ2-2; CDR3 protein: CASSIVQTPNTGELFF
V gene: TRBV30; J gene: TRBJ2-1; CDR3 protein: CAWKAGGGYNEQFF
V gene: TRBV9; J gene: TRBJ2-1; CDR3 protein: CASSVGGGASYNEQFF
V gene: TRBV27; J gene: TRBJ2-1; CDR3 protein: CASSLGLAGNEQFF
V gene: TRBV19; J gene: TRBJ1-1; CDR3 protein: CASSIGVSTEAFF
V gene: TRBV27; J gene: TRBJ2-1; CDR3 protein: CASSLGPGYTYPEQFF
V gene: TRBV27; J gene: TRBJ1-2; CDR3 protein: CASRLLAPDRGDGYTF
V gene: TRBV5-1; J gene: TRBJ2-2; CDR3 protein: CASSLGAADLTGELFF
V gene: TRBV11-2; J gene: TRBJ2-7; CDR3 protein: CASSLAGTSGTYEQYF
V gene: TRBV13; J gene: TRBJ2-1; CDR3 protein: CASSLYLSGSSYNEQFF